This T cell receptor (beta chain) is drawn from a study of vaccination and CD4 T cells after COVID-19. Study at large: The convalescents were made up of six males and four females, two of whom were Hispanic.

This clonotype was detected only a few times. Its antigen is still unknown. V lost 10 bases and J lost 0; bases outside the gene matches: 3. Germline V lookup: CDR1 MNHNS, CDR2 SASEGT. The CDR3 runs 14 residues. Oncomine TCR Beta short-read sequencing was applied to DNA from cultured CD4+ T cells. TCRdb re-analysed the PCR reads in MiXCR, keeping a single row per CDR3 protein. In the table there are about 23,000 distinct CDR3 sequences, around 46% of which are singletons. Time point meaning: late sampling 161 to 241 days after vaccination in a few convalescent patients. The treatment is: roughly 11-day PBMC culture with coronavirus spike peptide pools or control peptides (ViraFEST assay). Antigen-specific T cell expansion with peptide pools preceded TCR sequencing in the ViraFEST approach.

The receptor's source is a human donor who had recovered from COVID-19. The chain has TRBV6-1 and TRBJ2-3, with TRBD2 identical over 11 bases. The source was CD4+ T cells from blood, cultured in vitro, collected about 7 months after SARS-CoV-2 vaccination. CDR3 loop: CAIRTSGSTDTQYF. Written as DNA, the CDR3 is TGTGCCATAAGGACTAGCGGGAGCACAGATACGCAGTATTTT.